One and the same sample provided the 11 T cell receptor beta chains below, sequenced in a study of Ad26.COV2.S vaccination and SARS-CoV-2 variants. Treatment here: 19 received Ad26.COV2.S at low or high dose, single or two shots; 5 received placebo; per-sample allocation not given. Collection of samples fell on day 63 after the first vaccine or placebo injection. Method: immunoSEQ multiplex PCR; TCRdb's copy keeps in-frame clones and lacks some. The table has 430,000 or so clones, over 75% seen once. Specimen: peripheral blood, collected in a trial of Ad26.COV2.S vaccine versus placebo. Source of these receptors: a person aged 18-60 years who received the Ad26.COV2.S COVID-19 vaccine or a placebo.

This clone was detected a few times. The rearrangement links TRBV19 to TRBJ2-2; 7 bases are a match to TRBD2. Germline V gene lookup returns CDR1 LNHDA and CDR2 SQIVND (reference sequence). CDR3 size: 16 residues. With V trimmed by 2 bases and J by 6 bases, 9 bases remained unmatched. The CDR3 reads CASSIMAGGRAGELFF. The CDR3 DNA reads as TGTGCCAGTAGTATAATGGCAGGTGGGAGGGCCGGGGAGCTGTTTTTT.

V usage is TRBV9 and J usage is TRBJ2-7; D is unclear. Germline CDR1 and CDR2: SGDLS and YYNGEE. V dropped 0 bases and J dropped 0 bases, with 10 bases sitting between them. The CDR3 runs 15 residues. CDR3 residues: CASSVGLEASYEQYF. The CDR3 DNA reads TGTGCCAGCAGCGTAGGGCTAGAGGCCTCCTACGAGCAGTACTTC.

The chain recombines TRBV2 with TRBJ2-2; D is unclear. CDR1 and CDR2 from the germline V gene are SNHLY and FYNNEI. The germline V and J ends were trimmed by 2 bases and 4 bases, with 5 bases remaining between them. This CDR3 region has 13 residues. This CDR3 reads CASSETVTGELFF. CDR3 nucleotide sequence: TGTGCCAGCAGTGAAACAGTCACCGGGGAGCTGTTTTTT.

This chain links TRBV7-9 with TRBJ2-1; the D gene is possibly TRBD1 (6 bases). V lost 1 base to trimming and J lost 7 bases, with 17 bases between them. This CDR3 region has 16 residues. Germline assignment: CDR1 SEHNR and CDR2 FQNEAQ (reference sequence). The CDR3 loop reads CASSLVEGHRVNEQFF. DNA of the CDR3: TGTGCCAGCAGCTTAGTCGAAGGGCACAGGGTGAATGAGCAGTTCTTC.

The V gene is TRBV7-9, the J gene TRBJ2-2, with 14 bases lining up with TRBD2. CDR1 and CDR2 (germline): SEHNR, FQNEAQ (reference sequence). With V trimmed by 6 bases and J by 2 bases, 5 bases remained unmatched. This CDR3 has 17 residues. CDR3 in amino acids: CASSQTSGRVNTGELFF. DNA of the CDR3: TGTGCCAGCAGTCAGACTAGCGGGAGGGTAAACACCGGGGAGCTGTTTTTT. The full variable domain, with the rest looked up from reference TRBV7-9 and TRBJ2-2, is DTGVSQNPRHKITKRGQNVTFRCDPISEHNRLYWYRQTLGQGPEFLTYFQNEAQLEKSRLLSDRFSAERPKGSFSTLEIQRTEQGDSAMYLCASSQTSGRVNTGELFFGEGSRLTVL.

The chain is built from TRBV9 and TRBJ1-1, with TRBD1 as a possible D gene (5 bases). Germline CDR1 reads SGDLS; CDR2 reads YYNGEE. Trimming cost V 3 bases and J 0 bases, with 9 bases left between them. The CDR3 has 14 amino acids. CDR3 region: CASSAGRLNTEAFF. The CDR3 nucleotides are TGTGCCAGCAGCGCGGGACGGCTGAACACTGAAGCTTTCTTT.

The chain combines TRBV7-8 with TRBJ2-1; 9 bases are a match to TRBD2. The CDR3 is made up of 16 amino acids. Germline V lookup: CDR1 SGHVS, CDR2 FQNEAQ. The V segment lost 2 bases and the J segment 2 bases; nucleotides outside the gene matches: 4. CDR3 coding DNA: TGTGCCAGCAGCTTAAATAGCGGGAGTACCTACAATGAGCAGTTCTTC. Protein: CASSLNSGSTYNEQFF.

The chain uses TRBV7-3 and TRBJ2-3, with 11 nucleotides matching TRBD2. The junction had 8 bases not matched to a gene; V was cut back by 0 bases and J by 3 bases. Germline V gene lookup returns CDR1 SGHTA and CDR2 FQGTGA. The CDR3 totals 18 residues. Here the CDR3 DNA reads TGTGCCAGCAGCTTAACTCCGGGACTAGCGGCAAAGACAGATACGCAGTATTTT. Residues: CASSLTPGLAAKTDTQYF.

This chain joins TRBV7-9 and TRBJ1-2; D gene ambiguous. The CDR3 length is 13 residues. Germline-derived CDR1 and CDR2 are SEHNR and FQNEAQ (reference sequence). Trimming shortened V by 3 bases and J by 8 bases, and 13 bases separated the two germline ends. CDR3 sequence reads: CASSFGPRRGYTF. CDR3 nucleotides: TGTGCCAGCAGCTTCGGGCCCCGGAGGGGCTACACCTTC.

The rearrangement links TRBV6-5 to TRBJ1-2; D is possibly TRBD1 (5 bases). Germline lookup yields CDR1 MNHEY and CDR2 SVGAGI. V lost 5 bases, J lost 7 bases, and 17 bases lay in between. The CDR3 has 14 amino acids. The CDR3, as DNA: TGTGCCAGCAGTCCCGGGGGGGTCTTCGGTGGCTACACCTTC. Translated: CASSPGGVFGGYTF.

The J gene is TRBJ2-7, the V gene TRBV11-2, with 7 bases lining up with TRBD1. The CDR3 extends over 15 amino acids. After removal of 5 bases from V and 0 bases from J, the junction contained 7 bases not matched to a gene. Germline V gene sequence: CDR1 SGHAT, CDR2 FQNNGV. This chain's CDR3 is CASSRGQLSSYEQYF. The CDR3 region has the DNA TGTGCCAGCAGCCGGGGACAGTTGAGCTCCTACGAGCAGTACTTC.